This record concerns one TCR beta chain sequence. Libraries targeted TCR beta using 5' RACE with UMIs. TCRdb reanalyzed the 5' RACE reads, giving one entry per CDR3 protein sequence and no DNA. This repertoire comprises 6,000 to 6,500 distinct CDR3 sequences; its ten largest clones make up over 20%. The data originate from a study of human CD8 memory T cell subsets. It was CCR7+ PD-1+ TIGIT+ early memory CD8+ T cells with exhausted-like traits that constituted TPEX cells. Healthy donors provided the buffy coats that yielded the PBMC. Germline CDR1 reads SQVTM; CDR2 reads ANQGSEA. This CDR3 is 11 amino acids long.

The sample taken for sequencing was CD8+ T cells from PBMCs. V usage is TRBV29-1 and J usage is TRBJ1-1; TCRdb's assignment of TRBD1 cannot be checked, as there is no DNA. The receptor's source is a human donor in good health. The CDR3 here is CSVEEQVEAFF. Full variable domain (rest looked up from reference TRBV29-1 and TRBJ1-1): SAVISQKPSRDICQRGTSLTIQCQVDSQVTMMFWYRQQPGQSLTLIATANQGSEATYESGFVIDKFPISRPNLTFSTLTVSNMSPEDSSIYLCSVEEQVEAFFGQGTRLTVV.